The 27 T cell receptor beta chains in this list originate from one sample, sequenced in a study of blood T cell repertoires in COVID-19. Libraries were prepared by immunoSEQ multiplex PCR; TCRdb keeps only in-frame clonotypes and omits some of them. The sample contains about 91,000 clones, approximately 80% of which appear only once. Sequencing was done on a sample of peripheral blood. The source of these receptors is a woman aged 80 or older with acute or convalescent COVID-19.

V and J are TRBV7-3 and TRBJ2-2; TRBD1 matches 8 bases. CDR1 is SGHTA and CDR2 is FQGTGA in the germline V gene. Trimming at V came to 5 bases and at J to 4 bases, leaving 9 bases not matched to a gene. The CDR3 covers 16 residues. CDR3 residues: CASSPRGQGSTGELFF. CDR3 sequence (DNA): TGTGCCAGCAGCCCCAGGGGGCAGGGTAGCACCGGGGAGCTGTTTTTT. Variable domain in full (rest from reference TRBV7-3 and TRBJ2-2): GAGVSQTPSNKVTEKGKYVELRCDPISGHTALYWYRQSLGQGPEFLIYFQGTGAADDSGLPNDRFFAVRPEGSVSTLKIQRTERGDSAVYLCASSPRGQGSTGELFFGEGSRLTVL.

The chain employs TRBV10-1 and TRBJ1-5, with TRBD1 matching over 7 bases. Germline V gene data show CDR1 as WNHNN and CDR2 as SYGVQD (reference sequence). There are 15 residues in the CDR3. The V gene end was trimmed by 7 bases and the J gene end by 4 bases; junction bases not matched to a gene: 10. The CDR3 bases are TGCGCCAGCATCTTAGCCGGGACAGAAAATCAGCCCCAGCATTTT. It is translated as CASILAGTENQPQHF.

The rearrangement links TRBV5-4 to TRBJ1-1; D might be TRBD1 (5 bases). Germline V gives CDR1 SGHNT, CDR2 YYREEE (reference sequence). This CDR3 is 13 amino acids long. The ends were cut back, 2 bases at V and 1 base at J, with 6 bases in the middle. The CDR3 DNA reads TGTGCCAGCAGCTTTAGGGGGAACACTGAAGCTTTCTTT. This codes for CASSFRGNTEAFF.

The chain recombines TRBV5-4 with TRBJ1-2, with TRBD1 identical over 12 bases. CDR1 is SGHNT, CDR2 YYREEE, per germline (reference sequence). Trimming at V came to 2 bases and at J to 7 bases, leaving 6 bases not matched to a gene. CDR3 size: 15 residues. Here the CDR3 DNA reads TGTGCCAGCAGCTTAGCCGGGACAGGGGGCCGTGGCTACACCTTC. Translation gives CASSLAGTGGRGYTF.

V is TRBV14 and J is TRBJ2-2; a possible D gene is TRBD2 (6 bases). Germline values: CDR1 SGHDN, CDR2 FVKESK. Trimming left V 2 bases short and J 0 bases short, with 10 bases between. CDR3 size: 16 residues. Written as DNA, the CDR3 is TGTGCCAGCAGCCAATTCACGGGGGCGAACACCGGGGAGCTGTTTTTT. Its translation is CASSQFTGANTGELFF.

The chain links TRBV12-5 to TRBJ1-2; possibly TRBD1 for D (5 bases). The germline V gene has CDR1 LGHNT and CDR2 FRNRAP. CDR3 length equals 14 residues. V lost 5 bases to trimming and J lost 4 bases, with 14 bases between them. CDR3 residues: CASGMTGHTYGYTF. The CDR3 DNA reads as TGTGCTAGTGGTATGACTGGACATACCTATGGCTACACCTTC. Full variable domain (rest looked up from reference TRBV12-5 and TRBJ1-2): DARVTQTPRHKVTEMGQEVTMRCQPILGHNTVFWYRQTMMQGLELLAYFRNRAPLDDSGMPKDRFSAEMPDATLATLKIQPSEPRDSAVYFCASGMTGHTYGYTFGSGTRLTVV.

J is TRBJ1-2 and V is TRBV27; 8 nucleotides align to TRBD1. The CDR3 loop spans 15 amino acids. Trimming at V came to 1 base and at J to 8 bases, leaving 9 bases not matched to a gene. Germline assignment: CDR1 MNHEY and CDR2 SMNVEV (reference sequence). CDR3 sequence: CASSLFPSTGEGYTF. In DNA form, the CDR3 reads TGTGCCAGCAGTTTATTCCCCTCGACAGGGGAAGGCTACACCTTC.

The chain carries TRBV5-8 and TRBJ1-2; TRBD1 agrees at 9 bases. The germline gives CDR1 SGHTS, CDR2 YDEGEE. The CDR3 sequence is 15 residues long. J gave up 4 bases and V 0 bases, and 4 bases lay outside the gene matches. CDR3 residues: CASSLAQGASYGYTF. The CDR3 DNA reads TGTGCCAGCAGCTTGGCACAGGGGGCTTCCTATGGCTACACCTTC.

The chain is built from TRBV10-3 and TRBJ1-2, with D tentatively TRBD1 (5 bases). CDR3 length: 10 amino acids. Germline values: CDR1 ENHRY, CDR2 SYGVKD. The V gene lost 10 bases and the J gene lost 8 bases, with 11 bases spanning the gap. The CDR3 loop is CATLNRGYTF. The CDR3 coding sequence is TGTGCCACCCTCAACAGGGGCTACACCTTC.

The V call is TRBV7-2, the J call TRBJ2-1; D possibly corresponds to TRBD2 (5 bases). Germline V gives CDR1 SGHTA, CDR2 FQGNSA. Trimming stripped 3 bases from V and 9 bases from J, with 12 bases between. The CDR3 covers 13 residues. The CDR3 nucleotides are TGTGCCAGCAGCTTCGACACTAGTACTGAGCAGTTCTTC. Its protein product is CASSFDTSTEQFF.

The chain carries TRBV7-8 and TRBJ2-7; 11 bases are a match to TRBD2. The V gene's germline CDR1 is SGHVS and CDR2 FQNEAQ. The CDR3 sequence is 16 residues long. V lost 4 bases to trimming and J lost 0 bases; unmatched junction nucleotides: 5. The DNA of the CDR3 is TGTGCCAGCAGCTCTAGACTAGCGGGAAGCTCCTACGAGCAGTACTTC. It specifies CASSSRLAGSSYEQYF.

The chain links TRBV4-2 to TRBJ1-2, with 9 nucleotides matching TRBD1. Losses at the gene ends were 3 bases for V and 1 base for J; bases not matched to a gene: 6. CDR3 length equals 16 residues. Germline-derived CDR1 and CDR2 are LGHNA and YNFKEQ. The CDR3, as DNA: TGTGCCAGCAGCCATACCGGGACAGGGAGTAACTATGGCTACACCTTC. It encodes CASSHTGTGSNYGYTF.

V is TRBV4-2 and J is TRBJ2-3, with 10 bases aligning to TRBD2. The length of the CDR3 is 16 residues. Trimming removed 1 base from V and 9 bases from J; junction bases left unmatched: 10. CDR1 LGHNA and CDR2 YNFKEQ come from the germline V gene. Here the CDR3 reads CASSQVGAGGEGTQYF. Written as DNA, the CDR3 is TGTGCCAGCAGCCAAGTCGGAGCGGGGGGGGAAGGGACGCAGTATTTT.

This clone was observed once. CDR3 sequence: CASSLPGQGIATNEKLFF. CDR3 sequence (DNA): TGTGCCAGCTCACTCCCCGGACAGGGAATTGCAACTAATGAAAAACTGTTTTTT. V and J are TRBV18 and TRBJ1-4, with 8 nucleotides matching TRBD1. V dropped 4 bases and J dropped 0; count of bases not matched to a gene: 10. This CDR3 has 18 amino acids. Germline CDR1 KGHSH, CDR2 LQKENI.

V is TRBV28 and J is TRBJ2-7; no definite D call. V was trimmed by 4 bases and J by 0 bases, leaving 7 bases between them. Germline V gene sequence: CDR1 MDHEN, CDR2 SYDVKM. This CDR3 is 13 amino acids long. CDR3 sequence: CASSYSLSYEQYF. The CDR3 DNA is TGTGCCAGCAGTTACTCCCTCTCCTACGAGCAGTACTTC.

This clone was counted a single time. V is TRBV4-1 and J is TRBJ2-7; maybe TRBD2 (6 bases). The CDR3 spans 16 residues. Trimming pared 1 base from V and 3 bases from J, leaving 16 bases between. CDR1 and CDR2 from the germline V gene are MGHRA and YSYEKL. CDR3 loop: CASSQGVGLANYEQYF. CDR3 nucleotide sequence: TGCGCCAGCAGCCAAGGGGTAGGGCTAGCGAACTACGAGCAGTACTTC.

This clone was counted only a few times. The chain couples TRBV28 to TRBJ2-7, with TRBD2 matching over 13 bases. CDR3 length: 14 residues. The germline V gene encodes CDR1 MDHEN and CDR2 SYDVKM. J was trimmed by 2 bases and V by 10 bases; bases with no gene match: 5. CDR3 protein: CAIRGTSGAYEQYF. CDR3 DNA: TGTGCCATCCGCGGGACTAGCGGGGCCTACGAGCAGTACTTC.

In this sample, this clone turned up many times. This chain joins TRBV7-9 and TRBJ2-1, with 9 bases aligning to TRBD2. From germline, CDR1 is SEHNR and CDR2 FQNEAQ (reference sequence). This CDR3 is built from 14 residues. V gave up 5 bases and J gave up 7 bases; unmatched junction bases: 6. Here the CDR3 reads CASSGLASSNEQFF. In nucleotides, the CDR3 is TGTGCCAGCAGCGGACTAGCGAGCTCTAATGAGCAGTTCTTC.

This chain uses TRBV19 with TRBJ1-1; 7 bases fit TRBD1. The germline CDR1 and CDR2 sequences are LNHDA and SQIVND (reference sequence). With V trimmed by 5 bases and J by 1 base, 4 bases remained unmatched. The CDR3 runs to 14 residues. CDR3 residues: CASSAGQWNTEAFF. CDR3 nucleotide sequence: TGTGCCAGTAGTGCGGGACAGTGGAACACTGAAGCTTTCTTT.

V is TRBV7-9 and J is TRBJ1-2, with 11 positions matching TRBD1. V shed 2 bases and J 8 bases; nucleotides not matched to a gene: 7. This CDR3 has 15 residues. Germline V gene lookup returns CDR1 SEHNR and CDR2 FQNEAQ (reference sequence). CDR3 amino acids: CASSLTGQGARGYTF. The CDR3 DNA reads as TGTGCCAGCAGCTTAACCGGACAGGGGGCACGAGGCTACACCTTC.

J is TRBJ1-1 and V is TRBV12-3 or TRBV12-4; a possible D gene is TRBD1 (6 bases). This CDR3 is 13 amino acids long. Trimming stripped 3 bases from V and 5 bases from J, with 10 bases between. The CDR3 DNA is TGTGCCAGCAGTTTTACAGGGTTTACTGAAGCTTTCTTT. This sequence encodes CASSFTGFTEAFF.

In its sample, this clone was seen a few times. This chain uses TRBV6-1 with TRBJ2-7; the D gene is possibly TRBD2 (5 bases). Germline V gene lookup returns CDR1 MNHNS and CDR2 SASEGT. Trimming removed 1 base from V and 0 bases from J, with 10 bases in between. The CDR3 has 15 residues. The CDR3 sequence: CASSEGVARSYEQYF. For the CDR3, the DNA is TGTGCCAGCAGTGAAGGGGTAGCGCGCTCCTACGAGCAGTACTTC.

This chain uses TRBV10-3 with TRBJ1-2; 9 positions agree with TRBD1. This CDR3 is 16 amino acids long. Germline V gene lookup returns CDR1 ENHRY and CDR2 SYGVKD. The junction had 11 bases not matched to a gene; V was cut back by 4 bases and J by 5 bases. The DNA of the CDR3 is TGTGCCATCAGTGCCGGGACAGGGCATTACCCTTATGGCTACACCTTC. Protein sequence: CAISAGTGHYPYGYTF.

The rearrangement links TRBV24-1 to TRBJ2-2, with TRBD1 as a possible D gene (6 bases). CDR3 size: 13 residues. From germline, CDR1 is KGHDR and CDR2 SFDVKD. Trimming stripped 9 bases from V and 5 bases from J, with 12 bases between. DNA of the CDR3: TGTGCCACCGCAGGGGCGTGGACCGGGGAGCTGTTTTTT. It codes for CATAGAWTGELFF.

The chain is built from TRBV28 and TRBJ1-1; D is possibly TRBD1 (5 bases). The CDR3 spans 15 residues. In germline, CDR1 is MDHEN, CDR2 SYDVKM. V gave up 8 bases and J gave up 0 bases, with 16 bases separating them. As DNA, the CDR3 is TGTGCCAGCGCTCCTCCAGGGCTGATGAACACTGAAGCTTTCTTT. It specifies CASAPPGLMNTEAFF.

The CDR3 DNA reads as TGTGCCATCAGCCTCGACAGAGAAGGTGGCTACACCTTC. Its translation: CAISLDREGGYTF. This chain uses TRBV10-3 with TRBJ1-2, with D possibly TRBD1 on 5 matching bases. Germline V gene sequence: CDR1 ENHRY, CDR2 SYGVKD. Trimming left V 6 bases short and J 7 bases short, with 15 bases between. This CDR3 is built from 13 residues.

The rearrangement links TRBV19 to TRBJ1-2; 9 nucleotides match TRBD1. CDR3 size: 14 residues. Trimming at V came to 4 bases and at J to 7 bases, leaving 7 bases not matched to a gene. Germline CDR1 and CDR2: LNHDA and SQIVND (reference sequence). The CDR3 nucleotides read TGTGCCAGTAGTACCCCGGGACAGGGCTTTGGCTACACCTTC. Translated: CASSTPGQGFGYTF.